Below are 26 T cell receptor beta chains sequenced from a single sample in a study of blood T cell repertoires in COVID-19. Method: immunoSEQ multiplex PCR; TCRdb's copy keeps in-frame clones and lacks some. The data show 150,000 to 200,000 clones, around 86% seen once. The sequenced sample consisted of peripheral blood. The receptors here all came from a man aged 50 or older with active or convalescent COVID-19.

The V call is TRBV9, the J call TRBJ2-1, with 8 nucleotides matching TRBD2. CDR3 length: 15 residues. The trim removed 0 bases at V and 10 bases at J, leaving 9 bases unmatched. CDR1 is SGDLS and CDR2 is YYNGEE in the germline V gene. As DNA, the CDR3 is TGTGCCAGCAGCGTAGGAAAAGCGGGAGAACGAGAGCAGTTCTTC. Its translation: CASSVGKAGEREQFF.

This chain links TRBV6-6 with TRBJ2-3; 8 bases align to TRBD1. V was pared by 2 bases and J by 5 bases, with 9 bases of the junction left unmatched. Germline values: CDR1 MNHNY, CDR2 SVGAGI (reference sequence). The CDR3 has 16 residues. The chain's CDR3 is CASSYGRGQGVDTQYF. Here the CDR3 DNA reads TGTGCCAGCAGTTACGGCAGAGGACAGGGAGTAGATACGCAGTATTTT.

This clone was seen repeatedly, ten times or more. This rearrangement joins TRBV6-5 to TRBJ1-2; weak D call: TRBD1 (6 bases). In germline, CDR1 is MNHEY, CDR2 SVGAGI. CDR3 length: 15 residues. V lost 5 bases and J 2 bases, leaving 15 bases between the germline ends. The DNA for the CDR3 is TGTGCCAGCAGTCCCTCGGGACAAATGAACTATGGCTACACCTTC. Translated: CASSPSGQMNYGYTF.

The V call is TRBV2, the J call TRBJ2-4; TRBD2 matches at 11 bases. The CDR3 is made up of 16 amino acids. V shed 2 bases, J shed 1 base, and the junction held 1 base outside the gene matches. Germline CDR1 and CDR2: SNHLY and FYNNEI. The CDR3 region has the DNA TGTGCCAGCAGTGAATTAGCGGGGGGGGCCAAAAACATTCAGTACTTC. It specifies CASSELAGGAKNIQYF.

Only one count was recorded for this clone. This rearrangement joins TRBV28 to TRBJ2-2; a possible D gene is TRBD1 (6 bases). This CDR3 contains 16 residues. CDR1 is MDHEN and CDR2 is SYDVKM in the germline V gene. Trimming stripped 5 bases from V and 3 bases from J, with 16 bases between. This chain's CDR3 is CASSRRTAQHTGELFF. CDR3 in DNA: TGTGCCAGCAGTCGAAGGACAGCCCAGCACACCGGGGAGCTGTTTTTT.

This chain uses TRBV7-3 with TRBJ1-1; no reliable D call. Trimming left V 7 bases short and J 3 bases short, with 12 bases between. CDR3 length: 13 amino acids. CDR1 is SGHTA, CDR2 FQGTGA, per germline. CDR3 amino acids: CASMRARDTEAFF. CDR3 DNA sequence: TGTGCCAGCATGAGGGCTCGGGACACTGAAGCTTTCTTT.

This clone was recorded only once. This chain links TRBV9 with TRBJ2-1; no clear D gene. Germline-derived CDR1 and CDR2 are SGDLS and YYNGEE. The V and J ends lost 4 bases and 9 bases respectively, with 11 bases between them. CDR3 length: 12 amino acids. CDR3 coding DNA: TGTGCCAGCAGCACCACGTTCAGTGAGCAGTTCTTC. Its protein is CASSTTFSEQFF.

This sequence joins TRBV3-1 (or the pseudogene TRBV3-2) and TRBJ1-6; D not resolved. The V end lost 2 bases, the J end lost 7 bases, and 9 bases lay between the germline ends. The CDR3 extends over 14 amino acids. Germline-derived CDR1 and CDR2 are LGHDT and YNNKEL (reference sequence). The CDR3 reads CASSQSLQNSPLHF. CDR3 nucleotides: TGTGCCAGCAGCCAATCTCTGCAGAATTCACCCCTCCACTTT.

This clone was counted a single time. The chain has TRBV24-1 and TRBJ1-1; 7 bases align to TRBD1. The V and J ends lost 3 bases and 10 bases, in that order; junction bases with no gene match: 10. In germline, CDR1 is KGHDR, CDR2 SFDVKD. CDR3 length: 14 amino acids. The CDR3 region is CATSDRDRDRRAFF. Written as DNA, the CDR3 is TGTGCCACCAGTGATCGAGATCGGGACAGACGAGCTTTCTTT.

The J gene is TRBJ2-3, the V gene TRBV5-4; 11 bases match TRBD2. The CDR3 runs to 16 residues. V shed 3 bases, J shed 6 bases, and the junction held 9 bases outside the gene matches. From germline, CDR1 is SGHNT and CDR2 YYREEE (reference sequence). The CDR3 is CASSSGTSGRGDTQYF. CDR3 bases: TGTGCCAGCAGCTCGGGGACTAGCGGTAGGGGGGATACGCAGTATTTT. The variable domain in full, completed from reference TRBV5-4 and TRBJ2-3, reads ETGVTQSPTHLIKTRGQQVTLRCSSQSGHNTVSWYQQALGQGPQFIFQYYREEENGRGNFPPRFSGLQFPNYSSELNVNALELDDSALYLCASSSGTSGRGDTQYFGPGTRLTVL.

V gene TRBV6-2 or TRBV6-3 combines with J gene TRBJ2-3; D is perhaps TRBD1 (5 bases). V was cut by 5 bases and J by 9 bases, with 15 bases left in between. The V gene's germline CDR1 is MNHEY and CDR2 SVGEGT. The CDR3 spans 13 residues. Here the CDR3 DNA reads TGTGCCAGCAGTCCACTCACAGGTGACACGCAGTATTTT. It is translated as CASSPLTGDTQYF.

The CDR3 is CAISDRLGQLEDTIYF. CDR3 DNA sequence: TGTGCCATCAGTGACCGGTTGGGACAGCTCGAGGACACCATATATTTT. V and J are TRBV10-3 and TRBJ1-3; TRBD1 aligns across 7 bases. The CDR3 is 16 amino acids. Germline V gene lookup returns CDR1 ENHRY and CDR2 SYGVKD. Trimming removed 3 bases from V and 8 bases from J; junction bases left unmatched: 13.

This clone was observed a few times. The chain carries TRBV3-1 (or the pseudogene TRBV3-2) and TRBJ1-2, with no clear D. The V gene's germline CDR1 is LGHDT and CDR2 YNNKEL (reference sequence). The CDR3 has 14 amino acids. V lost 5 bases and J 4 bases, leaving 14 bases between the germline ends. The CDR3 reads CASSDVRRPYGYTF. The CDR3 nucleotides are TGTGCCAGCAGCGATGTCAGGAGGCCCTATGGCTACACCTTC.

This clone was recorded a few times. J is TRBJ2-2 and V is TRBV7-2, with no clear D. The CDR3 extends over 13 amino acids. Germline CDR1 SGHTA, CDR2 FQGNSA. V gave up 2 bases and J gave up 6 bases, with 7 bases separating them. The DNA of the CDR3 is TGTGCCAGCAGCTTAACATCCCCCGGGGAGCTGTTTTTT. Translation gives CASSLTSPGELFF.

The genes are TRBV7-3 and TRBJ2-1, with 7 bases lining up with TRBD1. The CDR3 has 15 residues. Germline V CDR1 and CDR2: SGHTA, FQGTGA. V gave up 0 bases and J gave up 2 bases; unmatched junction bases: 1. Written as DNA, the CDR3 is TGTGCCAGCAGCTTAACAGGGGGCCCCTACAATGAGCAGTTCTTC. Its protein is CASSLTGGPYNEQFF.

The chain couples TRBV7-3 to TRBJ2-1; 14 nucleotides agree with TRBD2. With 5 bases clipped from V and 0 bases from J, the junction kept 3 bases outside the gene matches. Looked up from germline, CDR1 is SGHTA and CDR2 is FQGTGA. CDR3 length: 17 amino acids. DNA of the CDR3: TGTGCCAGCAGCATAGGGACTAGCGGGGGCTCCTACAATGAGCAGTTCTTC. Encoded protein: CASSIGTSGGSYNEQFF.

DNA of the CDR3: TGTGCCACCAGTGATGGCAGGGGGACCCAGTACTTC. This translates into CATSDGRGTQYF. This chain uses TRBV24-1 with TRBJ2-5, with a tentative D call TRBD1 (6 bases). V was pared by 3 bases and J by 7 bases, with 8 bases between. Germline CDR1 and CDR2: KGHDR and SFDVKD. The CDR3 is 12 residues long.

The V and J genes are TRBV19 and TRBJ2-1, with TRBD2 matching over 9 bases. Germline V gene sequence: CDR1 LNHDA, CDR2 SQIVND (reference sequence). The ends lost 0 bases at V and 8 bases at J; junction bases unmatched: 8. CDR3 size: 16 residues. The DNA of the CDR3 is TGTGCCAGTAGTATAGATCATACTAGCGGGCTTTATGAGCAGTTCTTC. Amino acid sequence: CASSIDHTSGLYEQFF. The entire variable domain, with the rest obtained from reference TRBV19 and TRBJ2-1, is as follows: DGGITQSPKYLFRKEGQNVTLSCEQNLNHDAMYWYRQDPGQGLRLIYYSQIVNDFQKGDIAEGYSVSREKKESFPLTVTSAQKNPTAFYLCASSIDHTSGLYEQFFGPGTRLTVL.

The chain links TRBV5-6 to TRBJ2-4; 9 bases line up with TRBD1. Per germline, CDR1 SGHDT and CDR2 YYEEEE. The CDR3 consists of 14 residues. The V and J ends lost 3 bases and 4 bases, in that order; junction bases with no gene match: 2. The CDR3 region has the DNA TGTGCCAGCAGCTCGGGACAGGGTAAAAACATTCAGTACTTC. Its translation is CASSSGQGKNIQYF.

The chain is built from TRBV12-5 and TRBJ2-2; 8 bases match TRBD1. The CDR3 is made up of 16 amino acids. Per the germline V gene, CDR1 is LGHNT and CDR2 is FRNRAP. V was pared by 3 bases and J by 2 bases, with 5 bases of the junction left unmatched. CDR3 bases: TGTGCTAGTGGTTTAAGGCAGGGGGCCAACACCGGGGAGCTGTTTTTT. This sequence encodes CASGLRQGANTGELFF.

This chain uses TRBV28 with TRBJ2-1; tentative D call: TRBD2 (6 bases). There are 14 residues in the CDR3. The V gene lost 7 bases and the J gene lost 0 bases, with 10 bases spanning the gap. Germline CDR1 reads MDHEN; CDR2 reads SYDVKM. The CDR3 coding sequence is TGTGCCAGCAATAGCGGAAGCTCCTACAATGAGCAGTTCTTC. It is translated as CASNSGSSYNEQFF. Full variable domain (remainder filled in from reference TRBV28 and TRBJ2-1): DVKVTQSSRYLVKRTGEKVFLECVQDMDHENMFWYRQDPGLGLRLIYFSYDVKMKEKGDIPEGYSVSREKKERFSLILESASTNQTSMYLCASNSGSSYNEQFFGPGTRLTVL.

This chain uses TRBV7-2 with TRBJ1-2, with 7 bases matching TRBD1. This CDR3 region has 15 residues. Germline CDR1 reads SGHTA; CDR2 reads FQGNSA. Unmatched junction bases numbered 6, after V lost 4 bases and J lost 1 base. The CDR3 is CASSSIDRVNYGYTF. The CDR3 DNA reads as TGTGCCAGCAGCTCAATCGACAGGGTTAACTATGGCTACACCTTC.

The CDR3 nucleotides are TGTGCCACTCCCCCCGGGGGAACCTCTGGAAACACCATATATTTT. Its protein product is CATPPGGTSGNTIYF. This chain uses TRBV24-1 with TRBJ1-3; D may be TRBD1 (5 bases). Trimming removed 10 bases at V and 0 bases at J, with 15 bases between. CDR3 length: 15 residues. Looked up from germline, CDR1 is KGHDR and CDR2 is SFDVKD.

The chain combines TRBV27 with TRBJ1-2; D perhaps matches TRBD1 (6 bases). Trimming stripped 5 bases from V and 4 bases from J, with 17 bases between. The CDR3 covers 15 residues. CDR1 and CDR2 from the germline V gene are MNHEY and SMNVEV (reference sequence). CDR3 sequence: CASSPRGSLVYGYTF. CDR3 coding DNA: TGTGCCAGCAGTCCCAGGGGCAGCCTTGTCTATGGCTACACCTTC.

This rearrangement joins TRBV4-1 to TRBJ2-6; D unclear. Germline V gene lookup returns CDR1 MGHRA and CDR2 YSYEKL. The CDR3 has 18 amino acids. V shed 5 bases and J shed 2 bases, with 19 bases lying between them. CDR3 in amino acids: CASSSRDLEGAGANVLTF. The CDR3 bases are TGCGCCAGCAGCTCCCGAGACCTAGAAGGCGCTGGGGCCAACGTCCTGACTTTC.

This rearrangement joins TRBV19 to TRBJ1-4; possibly TRBD1 for D (5 bases). The CDR3 is made up of 17 amino acids. Deletions cut 0 bases from V and 5 bases from J, with 16 bases between. The V gene's germline CDR1 is LNHDA and CDR2 SQIVND (reference sequence). The CDR3 DNA sequence: TGTGCCAGTAGTATAGATGGCCCAGGGCTTATGAATGAAAAACTGTTTTTT. This encodes CASSIDGPGLMNEKLFF.